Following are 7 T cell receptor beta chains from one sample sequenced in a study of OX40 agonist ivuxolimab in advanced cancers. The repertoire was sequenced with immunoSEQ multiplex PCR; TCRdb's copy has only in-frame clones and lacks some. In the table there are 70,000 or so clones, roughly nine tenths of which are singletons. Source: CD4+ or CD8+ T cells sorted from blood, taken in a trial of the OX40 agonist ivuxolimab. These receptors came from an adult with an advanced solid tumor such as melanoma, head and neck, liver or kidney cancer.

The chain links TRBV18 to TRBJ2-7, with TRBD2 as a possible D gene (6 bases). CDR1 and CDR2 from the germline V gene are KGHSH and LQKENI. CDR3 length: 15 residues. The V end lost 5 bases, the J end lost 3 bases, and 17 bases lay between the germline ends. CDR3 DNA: TGTGCCAGCTCAAACCGCGGCGGGAATGACTACGAGCAGTACTTC. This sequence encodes CASSNRGGNDYEQYF.

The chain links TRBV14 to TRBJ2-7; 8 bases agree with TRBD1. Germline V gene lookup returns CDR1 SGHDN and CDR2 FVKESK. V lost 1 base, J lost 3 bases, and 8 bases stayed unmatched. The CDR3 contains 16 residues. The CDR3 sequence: CASSQVWTGRNYEQYF. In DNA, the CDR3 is TGTGCCAGCAGCCAAGTCTGGACAGGGCGTAACTACGAGCAGTACTTC.

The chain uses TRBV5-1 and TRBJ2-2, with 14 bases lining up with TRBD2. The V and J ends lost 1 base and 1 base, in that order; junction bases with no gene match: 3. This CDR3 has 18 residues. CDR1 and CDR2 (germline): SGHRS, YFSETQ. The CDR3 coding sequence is TGCGCCAGCAGCTTGTTAGGACTAGCGGGAGGGAACACCGGGGAGCTGTTTTTT. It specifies CASSLLGLAGGNTGELFF.

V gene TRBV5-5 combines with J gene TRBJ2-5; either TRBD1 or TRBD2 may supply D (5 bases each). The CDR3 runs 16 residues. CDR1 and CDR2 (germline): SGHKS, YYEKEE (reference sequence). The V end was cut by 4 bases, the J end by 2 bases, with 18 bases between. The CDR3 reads CASSRDGSRRQETQYF. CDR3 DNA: TGTGCCAGCAGCCGGGACGGCTCGAGGAGGCAAGAGACCCAGTACTTC.

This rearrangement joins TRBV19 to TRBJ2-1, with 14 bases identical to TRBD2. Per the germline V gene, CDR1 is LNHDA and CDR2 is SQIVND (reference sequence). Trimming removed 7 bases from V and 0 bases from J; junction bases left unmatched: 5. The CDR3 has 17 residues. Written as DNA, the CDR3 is TGTGCCAGTATCGGGACTAGCGGGGGACACTCCTACAATGAGCAGTTCTTC. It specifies CASIGTSGGHSYNEQFF.

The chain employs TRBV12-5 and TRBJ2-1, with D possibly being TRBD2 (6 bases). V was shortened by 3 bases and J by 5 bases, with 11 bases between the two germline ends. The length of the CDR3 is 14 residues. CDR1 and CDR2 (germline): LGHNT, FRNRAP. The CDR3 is CASGFPPGDNEQFF. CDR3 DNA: TGTGCTAGTGGTTTCCCCCCGGGGGACAATGAGCAGTTCTTC.

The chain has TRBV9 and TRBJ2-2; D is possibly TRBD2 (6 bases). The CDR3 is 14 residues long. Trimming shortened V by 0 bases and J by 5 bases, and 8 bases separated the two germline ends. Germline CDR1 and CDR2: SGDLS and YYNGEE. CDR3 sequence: CASSVVGGTGELFF. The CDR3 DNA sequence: TGTGCCAGCAGCGTAGTTGGAGGGACCGGGGAGCTGTTTTTT.